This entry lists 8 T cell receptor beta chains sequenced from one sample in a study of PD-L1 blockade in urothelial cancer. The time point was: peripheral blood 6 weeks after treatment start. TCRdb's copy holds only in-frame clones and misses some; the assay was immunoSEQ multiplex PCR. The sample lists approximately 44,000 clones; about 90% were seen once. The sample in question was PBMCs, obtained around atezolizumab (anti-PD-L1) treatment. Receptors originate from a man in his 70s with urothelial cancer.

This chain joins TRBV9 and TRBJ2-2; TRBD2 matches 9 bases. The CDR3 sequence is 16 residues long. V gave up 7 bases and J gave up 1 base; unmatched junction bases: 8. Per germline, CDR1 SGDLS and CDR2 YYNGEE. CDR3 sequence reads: CASGRASGMNTGELFF. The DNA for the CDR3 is TGTGCCAGCGGGCGGGCTAGCGGGATGAACACCGGGGAGCTGTTTTTT.

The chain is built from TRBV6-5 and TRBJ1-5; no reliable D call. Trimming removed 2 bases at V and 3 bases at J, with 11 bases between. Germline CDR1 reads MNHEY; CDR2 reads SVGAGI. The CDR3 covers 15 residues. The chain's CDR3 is CASSYPQVHNQPQHF. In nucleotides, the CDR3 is TGTGCCAGCAGTTACCCGCAGGTTCACAATCAGCCCCAGCATTTT.

CDR3 nucleotide sequence: TGCGCCAGCAGCATACGACAGGGAAGTTTGGACAATGAGCAGTTCTTC. As protein: CASSIRQGSLDNEQFF. V usage is TRBV5-1 and J usage is TRBJ2-1, with 7 nucleotides matching TRBD1. J was trimmed by 5 bases and V by 4 bases; bases with no gene match: 12. The CDR3 extends over 16 amino acids. Germline loops: CDR1 SGHRS, CDR2 YFSETQ.

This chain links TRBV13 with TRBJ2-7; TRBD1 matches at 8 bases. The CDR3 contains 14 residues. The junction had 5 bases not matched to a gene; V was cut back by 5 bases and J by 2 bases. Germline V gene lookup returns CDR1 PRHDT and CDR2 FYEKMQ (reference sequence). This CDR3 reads CASSPGTGAYEQYF. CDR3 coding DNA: TGTGCCAGCAGCCCCGGGACAGGAGCCTACGAGCAGTACTTC. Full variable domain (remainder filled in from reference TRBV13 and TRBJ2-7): AAGVIQSPRHLIKEKRETATLKCYPIPRHDTVYWYQQGPGQDPQFLISFYEKMQSDKGSIPDRFSAQQFSDYHSELNMSSLELGDSALYFCASSPGTGAYEQYFGPGTRLTVT.

CDR3 DNA sequence: TGTGCCAGCAGCTCCCTGGGGGGAACCGGGGAGCTGTTTTTT. This encodes CASSSLGGTGELFF. The chain links TRBV5-4 to TRBJ2-2; possible D gene TRBD2, 6 bases. CDR3 length: 14 residues. Trimming removed 3 bases from V and 5 bases from J, with 11 bases in between. Per the germline V gene, CDR1 is SGHNT and CDR2 is YYREEE (reference sequence).

CDR3 in amino acids: CASSSNRVRAFF. The CDR3 nucleotides are TGTGCCAGCAGCTCCAACAGGGTGAGGGCTTTCTTT. V gene TRBV11-2 combines with J gene TRBJ1-1, with TRBD1 as a possible D gene (6 bases). The V end was cut by 4 bases, the J end by 11 bases, with 14 bases between. CDR1 and CDR2 (germline): SGHAT, FQNNGV. This CDR3 contains 12 residues.

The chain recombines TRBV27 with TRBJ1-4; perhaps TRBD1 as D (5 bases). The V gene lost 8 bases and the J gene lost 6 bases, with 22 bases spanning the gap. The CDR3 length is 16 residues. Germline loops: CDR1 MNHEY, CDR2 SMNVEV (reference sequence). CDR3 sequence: CASGPAGGGPYEKLFF. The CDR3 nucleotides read TGTGCCAGCGGCCCCGCCGGGGGAGGGCCCTATGAAAAACTGTTTTTT.

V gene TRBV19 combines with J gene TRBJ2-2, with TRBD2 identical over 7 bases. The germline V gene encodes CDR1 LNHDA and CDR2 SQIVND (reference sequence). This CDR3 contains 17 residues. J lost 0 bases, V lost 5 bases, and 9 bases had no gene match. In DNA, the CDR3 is TGTGCCAGTAGTTTACCGGGACGGGGGGCGAACACCGGGGAGCTGTTTTTT. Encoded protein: CASSLPGRGANTGELFF. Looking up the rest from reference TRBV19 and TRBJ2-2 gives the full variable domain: DGGITQSPKYLFRKEGQNVTLSCEQNLNHDAMYWYRQDPGQGLRLIYYSQIVNDFQKGDIAEGYSVSREKKESFPLTVTSAQKNPTAFYLCASSLPGRGANTGELFFGEGSRLTVL.